These 12 T cell receptor beta chains originate from one sample sequenced in a study of tumor-infiltrating lymphocytes in primary liver carcinoma. The authors took blood RNA from unsorted whole blood and also extracted germline DNA. A primer in the constant region served to generate TCR beta cDNA from roughly 450 ng of total RNA. Three nested multiplex PCR rounds of slightly modified ARM-PCR generated TCR beta libraries. Two initial PCR rounds of roughly 10 cycles each paired TRBV1-TRBV30 forward primers with a C-beta reverse primer. TCRdb analysed the multiplex PCR reads with MiXCR anew, one entry per CDR3 protein. The data hold about 310,000 distinct CDR3 sequences, with around 50% observed a single time. Sequencing input: peripheral blood. Receptor source: a woman aged 25 to 45 with primary liver carcinoma and hepatitis B virus infection.

A remark on this clonotype: Since a much larger clone is just one base distant, this may be a read error. V is TRBV29-1 and J is TRBJ2-2, with a tentative D call TRBD2 (6 bases). Germline assignment: CDR1 SQVTM and CDR2 ANQGSEA. The CDR3 totals 11 residues. The DNA of the CDR3 is TGCAGTAGTACGCGGGGCGAGGAGCTGTTTTTT. This sequence encodes CSSTRGEELFF.

This clonotype came up a few times. This rearrangement joins TRBV6-5 to TRBJ2-3; D possibly corresponds to TRBD1 (6 bases). Trimming shortened V by 4 bases and J by 2 bases, and 10 bases separated the two germline ends. Germline V gene sequence: CDR1 MNHEY, CDR2 SVGAGI. The CDR3 has 14 residues. The CDR3 region is CASSLTGSTDTQYF. The CDR3 bases are TGTGCCAGCAGTTTGACAGGATCCACAGATACGCAGTATTTT.

Points on this clonotype: An end of the junction does not agree with germline; a read error may underlie this. The V gene is TRBV7-8, the J gene TRBJ2-6; perhaps TRBD1 as D (6 bases). In germline, CDR1 is SGHVS, CDR2 FQNEAQ. This CDR3 is 17 amino acids long. DNA of the CDR3: TGTACCAGCAGCTACTTCGAGCAGGGGTTCGGGGCCAACGTCCTGACTTTC. Translating it yields CTSSYFEQGFGANVLTF.

The chain combines TRBV6-5 with TRBJ1-3; perhaps TRBD1 as D (6 bases). V lost 0 bases and J 0 bases, leaving 12 bases between the germline ends. This CDR3 has 17 amino acids. Germline CDR1 is MNHEY and CDR2 is SVGAGI. The CDR3 DNA sequence: TGTGCCAGCAGTTACTCGGTGGGGGGCCTCTCTGGAAACACCATATATTTT. It specifies CASSYSVGGLSGNTIYF.

On this clonotype itself: The CDR3 carries no conserved terminal phenylalanine or tryptophan, so it likely arises from a read error. V gene TRBV7-9 combines with J gene TRBJ2-3, with a tentative D call TRBD2 (6 bases). The V and J ends lost 3 bases and 2 bases respectively, with 9 bases between them. Germline V gene data show CDR1 as SEHNR and CDR2 as FQNEAQ (reference sequence). This CDR3 spans 14 amino acids. CDR3 DNA sequence: TGTGCCAGCAGCTTCGGGGGAACCACAGATACGCAGTATCTT. Translating it yields CASSFGGTTDTQYL.

Remarks on this clonotype: It may be a read error: a sequence one base away is much more abundant. This chain links TRBV12-3 or TRBV12-4 with TRBJ2-1; D perhaps matches TRBD1 (5 bases). The CDR3 loop spans 15 amino acids. In DNA form, the CDR3 reads TGTGACAGCAGTAATAGGGGCCGATCCTACAATGAGCAGTTCTTC. Its protein is CDSSNRGRSYNEQFF.

On this clonotype: The CDR3 carries no conserved terminal phenylalanine or tryptophan, so it likely arises from a read error. The DNA is left out, because the CDR3 cannot be placed on it with certainty; the CDR3 is given as TCRdb lists it. The chain employs TRBV11-2 and TRBJ2-1; the table's D call TRBD2 went unverified against the DNA. The CDR3 region is 13 residues in length, termini included. CDR1 and CDR2 from the germline V gene are SGHAT and FQNNGV. The CDR3 reads CASSSEVAALKFL.

This clonotype was seen repeatedly, ten times or more. The V call is TRBV6-5, the J call TRBJ2-5, with a possible D match to TRBD2 (5 bases). The CDR3 is 14 amino acids. V was shortened by 0 bases and J by 2 bases, with 7 bases between the two germline ends. Germline lookup yields CDR1 MNHEY and CDR2 SVGAGI. The CDR3: CASSYSPGQETQYF. CDR3 bases: TGTGCCAGCAGTTACTCACCGGGGCAAGAGACCCAGTACTTC.

This clonotype appeared once. A much larger clone lies a single base off, so this may be a read error. The chain links TRBV6-6 to TRBJ1-6, with D maybe TRBD1 (5 bases). In germline, CDR1 is MNHNY, CDR2 SVGAGI (reference sequence). V lost 8 bases to trimming and J lost 7 bases, with 18 bases between them. This CDR3 spans 15 amino acids. CDR3 residues: CASQTITGINSPLHF. The CDR3 DNA reads TGTGCCAGCCAAACCATAACAGGAATAAATTCACCCCTCCACTTT.

The table lists this clonotype with many counts. This chain links TRBV29-1 with TRBJ2-1; 7 positions match TRBD2. The germline V gene encodes CDR1 SQVTM and CDR2 ANQGSEA. V was clipped by 1 base and J by 5 bases; unmatched bases: 14. The CDR3 extends over 17 amino acids. The CDR3 region is CSVEVGLGAGKDNEQFF. The CDR3 coding sequence is TGCAGCGTTGAAGTGGGGTTGGGAGCGGGAAAAGACAATGAGCAGTTCTTC.

The chain uses TRBV6-5 and TRBJ2-1, with D perhaps matching TRBD2 (7 bases). The CDR3 spans 15 residues. Germline V gives CDR1 MNHEY, CDR2 SVGAGI. Trimming took off 2 bases at V and 12 bases at J, with 20 bases between the two ends. CDR3 nucleotide sequence: TGTGCCAGCAGTTACCTTGGCACGGGGGGCGATGGGCAGTTCTTC. It is translated as CASSYLGTGGDGQFF.

As for this clonotype: It may be a read error: a sequence one base away is much more abundant. This sequence joins TRBV12-3 or TRBV12-4 and TRBJ1-5; no clear D. The CDR3 is made up of 13 amino acids. The CDR3 loop reads CASNLVGSQPQHF. The CDR3 DNA reads TGTGCCAGCAATTTAGTTGGAAGTCAGCCCCAGCATTTT.